These 13 T cell receptor beta chains originate from one sample sequenced in a study of blood T cell repertoires in COVID-19. TCRdb's table, derived via immunoSEQ multiplex PCR, lists solely in-frame clones and lacks some. This table holds 150,000 to 200,000 clones, around 93% found once. Sequencing input: peripheral blood. The receptors derive from a woman between 45 and 60 years old with acute or convalescent COVID-19.

The chain employs TRBV30 and TRBJ1-5, with TRBD1 as a possible D gene (5 bases). CDR3 length: 14 residues. Germline V lookup: CDR1 GTSNPN, CDR2 SVGIG (reference sequence). Between the trimmed V and J ends, which lost 5 bases and 4 bases, there was a span of 15 bases. The CDR3 coding sequence is TGTGCCTGGTCCACCGACAGCGCTAATCAGCCCCAGCATTTT. Translating it yields CAWSTDSANQPQHF.

J is TRBJ1-2 and V is TRBV7-2, with D perhaps TRBD1 (5 bases). CDR1 and CDR2 from the germline V gene are SGHTA and FQGNSA. The CDR3 spans 14 residues. V dropped 5 bases and J dropped 3 bases, with 13 bases sitting between them. The CDR3 loop is CASSPGGGYYGYTF. In nucleotides, the CDR3 is TGTGCCAGCAGCCCCGGTGGGGGGTACTATGGCTACACCTTC.

Regarding this clone: Germline is not matched at one junction end, which may reflect a read error. V and J are TRBV7-7 and TRBJ2-5; D may correspond to TRBD1 or TRBD2 (6 bases each). CDR1 is SSHAT and CDR2 is FNYEAQ in the germline V gene (reference sequence). The CDR3 is made up of 15 amino acids. Written as DNA, the CDR3 is TGTGCTAGCAGCAGGGGTGGCGGGACGGAGGAGACCCAGTACTTC. Its translation: CASSRGGGTEETQYF.

The V gene is TRBV19, the J gene TRBJ2-2; TRBD2 might be the D (6 bases). This CDR3 spans 16 amino acids. Germline assignment: CDR1 LNHDA and CDR2 SQIVND (reference sequence). Trimming took off 5 bases at V and 5 bases at J, with 18 bases between the two ends. In DNA, the CDR3 is TGTGCCAGTAGTTCTTTAGCGGAGGCGGGTACCGGGGAGCTGTTTTTT. The encoded protein is CASSSLAEAGTGELFF.

The rearrangement uses TRBV19 and TRBJ2-2; possibly TRBD1 for D (6 bases). The CDR3 length is 15 residues. CDR1 is LNHDA and CDR2 is SQIVND in the germline V gene (reference sequence). Between the trimmed V and J ends, which lost 7 bases and 5 bases, there was a span of 17 bases. The CDR3 is CASNSGVGGTGELFF. The CDR3 DNA follows: TGTGCCAGTAATTCAGGGGTTGGGGGAACCGGGGAGCTGTTTTTT.

The J gene is TRBJ2-3, the V gene TRBV5-1, with 13 bases that match TRBD2. With V trimmed by 1 base and J by 4 bases, 9 bases remained unmatched. The CDR3 is 18 residues long. In germline, CDR1 is SGHRS, CDR2 YFSETQ. CDR3 nucleotide sequence: TGCGCCAGCAGCTTGATCTCGACTAGCGGGGGGTCGGCAGATACGCAGTATTTT. This gives the protein CASSLISTSGGSADTQYF. Together with reference TRBV5-1 and TRBJ2-3, the CDR3 gives the full variable domain: KAGVTQTPRYLIKTRGQQVTLSCSPISGHRSVSWYQQTPGQGLQFLFEYFSETQRNKGNFPGRFSGRQFSNSRSEMNVSTLELGDSALYLCASSLISTSGGSADTQYFGPGTRLTVL.

The chain combines TRBV15 with TRBJ2-3, with 9 bases identical to TRBD2. The CDR3 loop spans 17 amino acids. CDR1 and CDR2 from the germline V gene are LNHNV and YYDKDF (reference sequence). After removal of 6 bases from V and 5 bases from J, the junction contained 15 bases not matched to a gene. The CDR3 DNA reads TGTGCCACCAGTAGGAGGGGGGCGGGAGGGCCAGGAGATACGCAGTATTTT. Amino acids: CATSRRGAGGPGDTQYF.

This clone was counted a single time. The rearrangement links TRBV30 to TRBJ1-4; TRBD1 might be the D (5 bases). This CDR3 spans 15 amino acids. Trimming shortened V by 3 bases and J by 0 bases, and 11 bases separated the two germline ends. CDR1 is GTSNPN, CDR2 SVGIG, per germline (reference sequence). The CDR3 DNA is TGTGCCTGGAGACGAACGACAGCAACTAATGAAAAACTGTTTTTT. It encodes CAWRRTTATNEKLFF.

The genes are TRBV13 and TRBJ2-2; 7 nucleotides align to TRBD2. Germline CDR1 PRHDT, CDR2 FYEKMQ (reference sequence). The CDR3 extends over 14 amino acids. The V segment lost 3 bases and the J segment 5 bases; nucleotides outside the gene matches: 3. The CDR3: CASSFASGTGELFF. The CDR3 nucleotides read TGTGCCAGCAGCTTCGCTAGCGGTACCGGGGAGCTGTTTTTT.

The V call is TRBV4-2, the J call TRBJ1-1; tentatively, D is TRBD1 (6 bases). The CDR3 runs 13 residues. Per the germline V gene, CDR1 is LGHNA and CDR2 is YNFKEQ. V was shortened by 0 bases and J by 5 bases, with 7 bases between the two germline ends. The CDR3 DNA reads TGTGCCAGCAGCCAAGACAGGGGTACTGAAGCTTTCTTT. Encoded protein: CASSQDRGTEAFF.

The chain has TRBV5-5 and TRBJ1-1; D is undetermined. Germline V lookup: CDR1 SGHKS, CDR2 YYEKEE (reference sequence). The germline V and J ends were trimmed by 4 bases and 5 bases, with 15 bases remaining between them. The CDR3 contains 14 residues. The DNA of the CDR3 is TGTGCCAGCAGCCGGTTAAGAGGGCATACTGAAGCTTTCTTT. Protein product: CASSRLRGHTEAFF.

This clone has a handful of counts. The gene calls are TRBV5-1 and TRBJ1-2, with D perhaps TRBD1 (5 bases). The V end was cut by 4 bases, the J end by 8 bases, with 15 bases between. Germline V gives CDR1 SGHRS, CDR2 YFSETQ. The CDR3 has 13 residues. The DNA for the CDR3 is TGCGCCAGCAGCGACCAGGGCCCTGACGGCTACACCTTC. This sequence encodes CASSDQGPDGYTF.

The chain combines TRBV28 with TRBJ2-1; 8 positions match TRBD1. The V segment lost 5 bases and the J segment 9 bases; nucleotides outside the gene matches: 12. CDR1 MDHEN and CDR2 SYDVKM come from the germline V gene. The CDR3 runs 15 residues. This CDR3 reads CASSPPDRGESEQFF. The CDR3 DNA reads as TGTGCCAGCAGTCCCCCAGACAGGGGAGAGAGTGAGCAGTTCTTC.